Listed below are T cell receptor beta chains from one sample, sequenced in a study of T cell responses to AZD1222 COVID-19 vaccine. Produced via immunoSEQ multiplex PCR; TCRdb's table is partial and in-frame only. The data contain 160,000 or so clones, 90% to 95% of them singletons. Specimen: peripheral blood, collected 28 days after the second AZD1222 dose. These receptor sequences come from an adult who received the AZD1222 COVID-19 vaccine. CDR3s include the opening cysteine and the closing phenylalanine or tryptophan. A D gene is named only where the DNA matches it firmly. Only part of the rows carry a size: once, few, many, or a class if the clone is expanded.

clone size | J gene | D gene | V gene | CDR3 DNA | CDR3 protein
NA | TRBJ1-1 | NA | TRBV7-9 | TGTGCCAGCAGGAAGGGGCTAAACACTGAAGCTTTCTTT | CASRKGLNTEAFF
NA | TRBJ2-3 | TRBD2 | TRBV18 | TGTGCCAGCTCACCAAGGAGACGCGGGGGGGCCGGGGGAGATACGCAGTATTTT | CASSPRRRGGAGGDTQYF
NA | TRBJ2-7 | NA | TRBV11-2 | TGTGCCAGCAGCCCCACGAGGGGGTCCTACGAGCAGTACTTC | CASSPTRGSYEQYF
NA | TRBJ1-5 | NA | TRBV4-1 | TGCGCCAGCAGCCAAGGAGGGAATAGCAATCAGCCCCAGCATTTT | CASSQGGNSNQPQHF
NA | TRBJ1-1 | NA | TRBV15 | TGTGCCACCAGCAGAGCTCGGTCCTTAGGAGGCACTGAAGCTTTCTTT | CATSRARSLGGTEAFF
once | TRBJ2-1 | NA | TRBV7-9 | TGTGCCAGCAGCTTACAGGGTGGGACTCCCTACAATGAGCAGTTCTTC | CASSLQGGTPYNEQFF
NA | TRBJ2-7 | TRBD1 | TRBV7-6 | TGTGCCAGCAGCTTAGAAGCCCCCGGGACAGCGATAGTGGAGCAGTACTTC | CASSLEAPGTAIVEQYF
few | TRBJ1-2 | TRBD1 | TRBV5-6 | TGTGCCAGCAGCATTGGGACAGTAACCTATGGCTACACCTTC | CASSIGTVTYGYTF
NA | TRBJ1-1 | NA | TRBV15 | TGTGCCACCAGCCGAAGAGTAGGCGGCAGGTCCTGGGGTACGCGGACTGAAGCTTTCTTT | CATSRRVGGRSWGTRTEAFF
NA | TRBJ1-3 | TRBD1 | TRBV7-9 | TGTGCCAGCAGCTCACAGGGGAATTTGGGAAACACCATATATTTT | CASSSQGNLGNTIYF
NA | TRBJ1-2 | NA | TRBV19 | TGTGCCAGTAGTATAGGGCACGCCGGGGACTATGGCTACACCTTC | CASSIGHAGDYGYTF
NA | TRBJ1-4 | TRBD1 | TRBV19 | TGTGCCAGTAGCCTGACAGGGGCTCCTGAAAAACTGTTTTTT | CASSLTGAPEKLFF
NA | TRBJ2-7 | NA | TRBV18 | TGTGCCAGCACTCAGGGAACAAACTACGAGCAGTACTTC | CASTQGTNYEQYF
NA | TRBJ2-4 | NA | TRBV9 | TGTGCCAGCAGCGTAGCTGCGACACTTACTCAAAACATTCAGTACTTC | CASSVAATLTQNIQYF
NA | TRBJ2-2 | NA | TRBV7-6 | TGTGCCAGCAGCCACGGGACCCACGTTGACACCGGGGAGCTGTTTTTT | CASSHGTHVDTGELFF
NA | TRBJ1-1 | NA | TRBV6-6 | TGTGCCACTACATGGGGGAACACTGAAGCTTTCTTT | CATTWGNTEAFF